This T cell receptor beta chain was captured by sequencing in a study of T cells in women clearing cervical HPV infection. Measured with immunoSEQ multiplex PCR; TCRdb has only the in-frame clones, and not every one. The sample shows about 23,000 clones, and 2% to 3% sits with its ten largest clones. MY09/MY11 PCR detected cervical HPV DNA; dot-blot assigned genotypes. The CDR3 runs 14 residues. The germline V gene encodes CDR1 GTSNPN and CDR2 SVGIG (reference sequence). Between the trimmed V and J ends, which lost 3 bases and 5 bases, there was a span of 13 bases. Concerning this clone itself: The antigen is unknown. The DNA ends 3 residues before the CDR3 does, and the rest of the CDR3 is filled in from the germline J gene.

The study's findings and limits: TRBV6-7 abundance was lower in cases than controls (0.11% versus 0.16%).

This receptor was taken from a woman aged 18-70 years with a cervical HPV16 infection that either progressed to CIN3+ or cleared (not recorded which). Sequences were obtained from blood buffy coat. This rearrangement joins TRBV30 to TRBJ1-4; D is possibly TRBD1 (5 bases). The CDR3 spells CAWSHRMGNEKLFF. The sequenced CDR3 bases are TGTGCCTGGAGCCACAGGATGGGGAATGAAAAA.